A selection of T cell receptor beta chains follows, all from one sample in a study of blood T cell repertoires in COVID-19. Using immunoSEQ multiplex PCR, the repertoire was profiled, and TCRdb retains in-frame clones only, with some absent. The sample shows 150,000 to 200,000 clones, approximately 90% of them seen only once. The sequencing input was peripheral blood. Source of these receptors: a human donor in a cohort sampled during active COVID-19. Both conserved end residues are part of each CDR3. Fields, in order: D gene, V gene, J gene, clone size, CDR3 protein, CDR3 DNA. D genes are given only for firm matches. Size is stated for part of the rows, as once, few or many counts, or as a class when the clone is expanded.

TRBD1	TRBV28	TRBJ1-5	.	CASSFRDRAQQPQHF	TGTGCCAGCAGTTTTAGGGACAGGGCTCAGCAGCCCCAGCATTTT
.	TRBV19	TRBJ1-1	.	CASNEGRVGNTEAFF	TGTGCCAGTAATGAGGGTCGAGTAGGGAACACTGAAGCTTTCTTT
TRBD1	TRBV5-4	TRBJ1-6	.	CASSLAGQGANSPLHF	TGTGCCAGCAGCTTGGCGGGGCAGGGGGCCAATTCACCCCTCCACTTT
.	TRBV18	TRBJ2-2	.	CASSRSEEGWTGELFF	TGTGCCAGCTCGCGGAGCGAGGAGGGCTGGACCGGGGAGCTGTTTTTT
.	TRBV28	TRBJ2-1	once	CASSLAGMRNEQFF	TGTGCCAGCAGTTTAGCGGGAATGAGAAATGAGCAGTTCTTC
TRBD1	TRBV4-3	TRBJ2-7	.	CASSQSTGKHEQYF	TGCGCCAGCAGCCAATCGACAGGGAAGCACGAGCAGTACTTC
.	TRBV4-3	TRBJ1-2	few	CASSQDASSGGSYGYTF	TGCGCCAGCAGCCAAGATGCATCCTCGGGGGGATCCTATGGCTACACCTTC
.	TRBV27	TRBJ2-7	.	CASSRTAAYEQYF	TGTGCCAGCAGTCGGACAGCCGCCTACGAGCAGTACTTC
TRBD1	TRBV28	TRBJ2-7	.	CASSLLTLGQGLYEQYF	TGTGCCAGCAGTTTGTTGACGTTGGGACAGGGGTTATACGAGCAGTACTTC
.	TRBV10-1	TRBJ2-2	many	CASSAGSPGELFF	TGCGCCAGCAGTGCGGGATCACCCGGGGAGCTGTTTTTT
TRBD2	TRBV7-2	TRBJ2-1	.	CASSLDPSGGLRNEQFF	TGTGCCAGCAGCTTAGATCCTAGCGGGGGGTTGAGGAATGAGCAGTTCTTC
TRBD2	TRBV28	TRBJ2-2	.	CASSVSSGRTGELFF	TGTGCCAGCAGTGTCTCTAGCGGGAGAACCGGGGAGCTGTTTTTT
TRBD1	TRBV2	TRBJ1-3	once	CASSGGGLEGNTIYF	TGTGCCAGCAGTGGAGGGGGCCTGGAAGGAAACACCATATATTTT
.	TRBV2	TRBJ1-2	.	CASSVAKNYGYTF	TGTGCCAGCAGTGTCGCTAAAAACTATGGCTACACCTTC
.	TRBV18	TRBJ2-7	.	CASSPPQSYEQYF	TGTGCCAGCTCACCACCGCAGTCATACGAGCAGTACTTC
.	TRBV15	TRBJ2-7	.	CATSRVGQAHDEQYF	TGTGCCACCAGCAGAGTTGGACAAGCCCACGACGAGCAGTACTTC
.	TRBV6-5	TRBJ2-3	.	CASSQSTDTQYF	TGTGCCAGCAGTCAGAGCACAGATACGCAGTATTTT
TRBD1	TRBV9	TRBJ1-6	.	CASSAGTGANSPLHF	TGTGCCAGCAGCGCGGGGACAGGGGCAAATTCACCCCTCCACTTT
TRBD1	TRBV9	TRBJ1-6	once	CASSVEGTGGSSPLHF	TGTGCCAGCAGCGTAGAGGGGACAGGGGGCTCTTCACCCCTCCACTTT
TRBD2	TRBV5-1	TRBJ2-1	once	CASSRTSGSSYNEQFF	TGCGCCAGCAGCAGAACTAGCGGGAGCTCCTACAATGAGCAGTTCTTC
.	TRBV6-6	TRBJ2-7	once	CASNSGGVHEQYF	TGTGCCAGCAACTCTGGCGGGGTCCACGAGCAGTACTTC
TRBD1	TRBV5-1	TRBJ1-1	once	CASSFVRRQGRLNTEAFF	TGCGCCAGCAGCTTCGTGAGGCGACAGGGACGCTTGAACACTGAAGCTTTCTTT
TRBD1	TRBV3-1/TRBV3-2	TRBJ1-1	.	CASSQDRGRSTEAFF	TGTGCCAGCAGCCAAGACAGGGGGCGCAGTACTGAAGCTTTCTTT
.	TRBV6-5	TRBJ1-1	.	CASSRNTEAFF	TGTGCCAGCAGCAGGAACACTGAAGCTTTCTTT
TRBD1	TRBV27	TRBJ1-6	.	CASTMNTPDRGRSYNSPLHF	TGTGCCAGCACCATGAATACCCCCGACAGGGGGCGATCCTATAATTCACCCCTCCACTTT
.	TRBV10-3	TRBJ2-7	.	CAIVGDTSYEQYF	TGTGCCATCGTAGGGGACACCTCCTACGAGCAGTACTTC
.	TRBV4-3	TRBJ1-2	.	CASSQDPTGSGYTF	TGCGCCAGCAGCCAAGATCCTACGGGGTCTGGCTACACCTTC
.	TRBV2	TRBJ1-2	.	CASSETTASYGYTF	TGTGCCAGCAGTGAAACGACAGCCTCCTATGGCTACACCTTC
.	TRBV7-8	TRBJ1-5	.	CASSFRGNQPQHF	TGTGCCAGCAGCTTTAGGGGGAATCAGCCCCAGCATTTT
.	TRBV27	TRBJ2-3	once	CASRTTALSTDTQYF	TGTGCCAGCAGGACTACTGCTCTATCCACAGATACGCAGTATTTT
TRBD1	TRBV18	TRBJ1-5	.	CASSPGVTGAGKPQHF	TGTGCCAGCTCACCGGGGGTGACAGGGGCGGGGAAGCCCCAGCATTTT
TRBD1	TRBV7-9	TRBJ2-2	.	CASSRTGPTNTGELFF	TGTGCCAGCTCACGGACAGGGCCCACGAACACCGGGGAGCTGTTTTTT